The 29 T cell receptor beta chains given below trace back to one sample, sequenced in a study of metastatic and nonmetastatic thyroid tumors. The entire patient cohort was treatment-naive prior to thyroid surgery. TCRdb re-called clones from the PCR reads using MiXCR. The sample lists more than 40,000 clones, less than 3.5% seen once, with approximately 10% in the top ten. The sequencing input was blood. Every receptor here comes from a female donor with papillary thyroid cancer or a benign thyroid nodule (not recorded which). Some clones in this sample may be carry-over from other donors' samples.

The V call is TRBV2, the J call TRBJ2-2; 8 positions match TRBD2. CDR1 SNHLY and CDR2 FYNNEI come from the germline V gene. The V segment lost 4 bases and the J segment 5 bases; nucleotides outside the gene matches: 9. The length of the CDR3 is 16 residues. The CDR3 nucleotides read TGTGCCAGCAGTGTTGAGCGGGGGTCTAGGACCGGGGAGCTGTTTTTT. This gives the protein CASSVERGSRTGELFF.

This chain links TRBV7-2 with TRBJ1-5, with D tentatively TRBD1 (5 bases). CDR3 length: 16 amino acids. Germline CDR1 SGHTA, CDR2 FQGNSA. V was shortened by 3 bases and J by 1 base, with 13 bases between the two germline ends. The CDR3, as DNA: TGTGCCAGCAGCTTTAGAGGGGACCTCAGCAATCAGCCCCAGCATTTT. Amino acid sequence: CASSFRGDLSNQPQHF.

The chain uses TRBV2 and TRBJ1-5; D is uncertain. V dropped 2 bases and J dropped 0 bases, with 8 bases sitting between them. Germline V CDR1 and CDR2: SNHLY, FYNNEI. The CDR3 spans 15 residues. CDR3 amino acids: CASSERSISNQPQHF. CDR3 coding DNA: TGTGCCAGCAGTGAAAGGTCTATTAGCAATCAGCCCCAGCATTTT. Drawing the rest from reference TRBV2 and TRBJ1-5, the complete variable domain is EPEVTQTPSHQVTQMGQEVILRCVPISNHLYFYWYRQILGQKVEFLVSFYNNEISEKSEIFDDQFSVERPDGSNFTLKIRSTKLEDSAMYFCASSERSISNQPQHFGDGTRLSIL.

This clone was detected ten times or more. CDR3 DNA: TGTGCCAGAGACCCGGGACAGGGAAGAGAGACCCAGTACTTC. Its translation: CARDPGQGRETQYF. V usage is TRBV9 and J usage is TRBJ2-5; 9 nucleotides match TRBD1. The germline V gene has CDR1 SGDLS and CDR2 YYNGEE. Losses at the gene ends were 8 bases for V and 4 bases for J; bases not matched to a gene: 9. The CDR3 consists of 14 residues.

This clone came up a few times. The rearrangement joins TRBV19 to TRBJ2-5; D unresolved. The CDR3 loop spans 13 amino acids. Germline loops: CDR1 LNHDA, CDR2 SQIVND (reference sequence). The V end was cut by 5 bases, the J end by 1 base, with 8 bases between. CDR3 DNA sequence: TGTGCCAGTAGTCCGACGCGCCAAGAGACCCAGTACTTC. This gives the protein CASSPTRQETQYF.

This clone was counted ten times or more. The CDR3 is CAIRGQGFTDTQYF. The CDR3 nucleotides are TGTGCCATCAGAGGACAGGGGTTCACAGATACGCAGTATTTT. The chain is built from TRBV10-3 and TRBJ2-3, with 9 bases that match TRBD1. The V gene's germline CDR1 is ENHRY and CDR2 SYGVKD. CDR3 size: 14 residues. With 6 bases clipped from V and 2 bases from J, the junction kept 3 bases outside the gene matches.

This clone has only a few counts. The rearrangement links TRBV28 to TRBJ1-1; D ambiguous. The CDR3 loop spans 13 amino acids. Germline assignment: CDR1 MDHEN and CDR2 SYDVKM. Trimming took off 6 bases at V and 1 base at J, with 9 bases between the two ends. The CDR3 coding sequence is TGTGCCAGCAGGAGAGAGGGGAACACTGAAGCTTTCTTT. This encodes CASRREGNTEAFF.

This clone was counted between two and nine times. The V and J genes are TRBV6-1 and TRBJ2-2, with D unresolved. The CDR3 contains 15 residues. Germline CDR1 and CDR2: MNHNS and SASEGT. Trimming took 3 bases from V and 0 from J, leaving 8 bases between them. As DNA, the CDR3 is TGTGCCAGCAGTGATATCCTAGCGAACACCGGGGAGCTGTTTTTT. Encoded protein: CASSDILANTGELFF.

This clone has a count of ten or more. The chain is built from TRBV12-3 or TRBV12-4 and TRBJ1-1; perhaps TRBD1 as D (6 bases). Trimming cost V 3 bases and J 4 bases, with 12 bases left between them. The CDR3 extends over 14 amino acids. CDR3 DNA sequence: TGTGCCAGCAGTTTTTCCCGACAGGCCACTGAAGCTTTCTTT. Amino acid sequence: CASSFSRQATEAFF.

The sample holds many counts of this clone. This chain connects TRBV6-5 to TRBJ2-1, with D uncertain. V lost 0 bases, J lost 4 bases, and 13 bases lay in between. This CDR3 region has 16 residues. CDR1 is MNHEY, CDR2 SVGAGI, per germline. As DNA, the CDR3 is TGTGCCAGCAGTTACTCCGCGGACCCTGCTTACAATGAGCAGTTCTTC. Residues: CASSYSADPAYNEQFF.

This clone was seen a few times. The chain couples TRBV6-5 to TRBJ1-1; 8 nucleotides align to TRBD1. The germline gives CDR1 MNHEY, CDR2 SVGAGI. The junction had 7 bases not matched to a gene; V was cut back by 4 bases and J by 3 bases. The CDR3 has 15 residues. DNA of the CDR3: TGTGCCAGCAGTTTGGGGACAGGTTCGTACACTGAAGCTTTCTTT. Protein product: CASSLGTGSYTEAFF.

This clone has just a few counts. V and J are TRBV6-2 or TRBV6-3 and TRBJ2-3; TRBD1 agrees at 11 bases. After removal of 5 bases from V and 4 bases from J, the junction contained 5 bases not matched to a gene. This CDR3 comprises 15 residues. CDR1 is MNHEY, CDR2 SVGEGT, per germline. The CDR3 DNA reads TGTGCCAGCAGTGACGGGACAGGGGGATCAGATACGCAGTATTTT. This gives the protein CASSDGTGGSDTQYF.

The DNA for the CDR3 is TGTGCCAGCAGTCCCCACGCGGGAGGGCCGAGTGAGCAGTACTTC. It yields the protein CASSPHAGGPSEQYF. V and J are TRBV6-1 and TRBJ2-7; 9 bases align to TRBD2. The CDR3 has 15 amino acids. Per germline, CDR1 MNHNS and CDR2 SASEGT. J lost 7 bases, V lost 5 bases, and 12 bases had no gene match.

This clone was seen at least ten times. The V gene is TRBV19, the J gene TRBJ2-1, with 11 bases that match TRBD1. Looked up from germline, CDR1 is LNHDA and CDR2 is SQIVND (reference sequence). This CDR3 has 15 amino acids. The V gene end was trimmed by 5 bases and the J gene end by 7 bases; junction bases not matched to a gene: 7. The CDR3 DNA follows: TGTGCCAGTAGTTTGGACAGGGGGCTTTTGAATGAGCAGTTCTTC. Translation: CASSLDRGLLNEQFF.

This clone came up many times. The chain carries TRBV5-8 and TRBJ2-7, with D perhaps matching TRBD1 (7 bases). Germline-derived CDR1 and CDR2 are SGHTS and YDEGEE. The CDR3 sequence is 15 residues long. The V gene lost 0 bases and the J gene lost 3 bases, with 13 bases spanning the gap. CDR3 residues: CASSLGGDSFYEQYF. The CDR3 DNA reads TGTGCCAGCAGCTTGGGGGGGGACAGCTTCTACGAGCAGTACTTC.

This clone was counted at least ten times. The chain uses TRBV20-1 and TRBJ1-4, with D perhaps TRBD1 (5 bases). V shed 6 bases and J shed 5 bases, with 10 bases lying between them. The CDR3 runs to 12 residues. The germline V gene has CDR1 DFQATT and CDR2 SNEGSKA (reference sequence). The CDR3 DNA sequence: TGCAGTGCCCCGGGGGACAATGAAAAACTGTTTTTT. It codes for CSAPGDNEKLFF.

In DNA form, the CDR3 reads TGTGCCATCAGCTCCCCGTCCGGGGAGCTGTTTTTT. This codes for CAISSPSGELFF. This chain links TRBV10-3 with TRBJ2-2; D not resolved. The CDR3 runs 12 residues. V was trimmed by 6 bases and J by 6 bases, leaving 8 bases between them. Germline V lookup: CDR1 ENHRY, CDR2 SYGVKD.

The chain couples TRBV20-1 to TRBJ1-1; D perhaps matches TRBD1 (6 bases). V lost 5 bases and J 13 bases, leaving 17 bases between the germline ends. Germline assignment: CDR1 DFQATT and CDR2 SNEGSKA (reference sequence). The CDR3 has 11 residues. CDR3 loop: CSAGGPSGGFF. The DNA of the CDR3 is TGCAGTGCTGGGGGGCCTTCCGGGGGTTTCTTT.

The chain recombines TRBV15 with TRBJ1-2; no reliable D call. Trimming took off 4 bases at V and 9 bases at J, with 12 bases between the two ends. This CDR3 comprises 12 residues. Germline V CDR1 and CDR2: LNHNV, YYDKDF (reference sequence). The CDR3 bases are TGTGCCACCAGCAAAGAGCGGATGAGCTACACCTTC. Translating gives CATSKERMSYTF.

In this sample, this clone turned up many times. The genes are TRBV19 and TRBJ1-5, with D unresolved. From germline, CDR1 is LNHDA and CDR2 SQIVND (reference sequence). V lost 6 bases and J 3 bases, leaving 9 bases between the germline ends. CDR3 length: 13 residues. CDR3 residues: CASRLAVNQPQHF. The CDR3 bases are TGTGCCAGTAGATTGGCAGTCAATCAGCCCCAGCATTTT.

This clone appeared many times. This chain uses TRBV30 with TRBJ1-1; D might be TRBD1 (5 bases). This CDR3 is 12 amino acids long. Germline V lookup: CDR1 GTSNPN, CDR2 SVGIG (reference sequence). The V end was cut by 0 bases, the J end by 6 bases, with 8 bases between. CDR3 amino acids: CAWSVPGAEAFF. CDR3 nucleotides: TGTGCCTGGAGTGTACCGGGGGCTGAAGCTTTCTTT.

This clone was seen many times. This rearrangement joins TRBV6-1 to TRBJ1-1; tentatively, D is TRBD1 (5 bases). Germline V lookup: CDR1 MNHNS, CDR2 SASEGT. The V end lost 7 bases, the J end lost 4 bases, and 13 bases lay between the germline ends. CDR3 size: 13 residues. The CDR3 bases are TGTGCCAGCACGGGGCCTGGGGGCACTGAAGCTTTCTTT. This gives the protein CASTGPGGTEAFF.

The table lists this clone with many counts. V gene TRBV12-3 or TRBV12-4 combines with J gene TRBJ2-1, with D possibly being TRBD2 (5 bases). This CDR3 region has 13 residues. The ends were cut back, 3 bases at V and 7 bases at J, with 10 bases in the middle. Here the CDR3 reads CASSLLAANEQFF. The CDR3 DNA follows: TGTGCCAGCAGTTTGCTAGCAGCTAATGAGCAGTTCTTC.

This clone was observed a few times. This chain connects TRBV20-1 to TRBJ2-1, with 11 nucleotides matching TRBD2. With 3 bases clipped from V and 3 bases from J, the junction kept 4 bases outside the gene matches. The CDR3 has 15 amino acids. The germline V gene has CDR1 DFQATT and CDR2 SNEGSKA (reference sequence). The CDR3 nucleotides read TGCAGTGCTAGGTTACTAGCGGGAGACTACAATGAGCAGTTCTTC. Translating it yields CSARLLAGDYNEQFF.

Many counts were recorded for this clone. The chain uses TRBV3-1 and TRBJ2-7, with TRBD2 matching 9 bases. The CDR3 length is 18 residues. Germline assignment: CDR1 LGHDT and CDR2 YNNKEL (reference sequence). V lost 4 bases and J lost 4; bases outside the gene matches: 17. The CDR3 is CASSPFQTLAGNGYEQYF. CDR3 DNA sequence: TGTGCCAGCAGCCCATTCCAGACTCTAGCGGGAAATGGATACGAGCAGTACTTC.

On this clone: Just one base apart from a much larger clone, this may be a read error. The chain is built from TRBV6-1 and TRBJ2-1; a weak D match, TRBD2 (6 bases). The V end was cut by 6 bases, the J end by 1 base, with 7 bases between. The CDR3 runs 13 residues. CDR1 is MNHNS and CDR2 is SASEGT in the germline V gene. Here the CDR3 reads CASRGRSYNEQFF. In nucleotides, the CDR3 is TGTGCCAGCAGAGGGAGGTCCTACAATGAGCAGTTCTTC.

There are many counts of this clone. The chain has TRBV30 and TRBJ1-5, with D perhaps TRBD1 (5 bases). CDR3 length: 13 residues. CDR1 is GTSNPN and CDR2 is SVGIG in the germline V gene (reference sequence). V shed 5 bases and J shed 2 bases, with 10 bases lying between them. The CDR3 is CAWGGSGNQPQHF. The CDR3 nucleotides are TGTGCCTGGGGGGGATCGGGCAATCAGCCCCAGCATTTT.

The gene calls are TRBV7-3 and TRBJ2-6; D is perhaps TRBD1 or TRBD2 (5 bases each). Germline V gene lookup returns CDR1 SGHTA and CDR2 FQGTGA. Trimming removed 2 bases from V and 0 bases from J, with 8 bases in between. This CDR3 contains 16 residues. CDR3 loop: CASSLEGSSGANVLTF. CDR3 coding DNA: TGTGCCAGCAGCTTAGAGGGGAGCTCTGGGGCCAACGTCCTGACTTTC.

The table lists this clone with a few counts. This chain joins TRBV5-1 and TRBJ2-7; tentatively, D is TRBD1 (5 bases). V lost 5 bases to trimming and J lost 3 bases, with 15 bases between them. Per germline, CDR1 SGHRS and CDR2 YFSETQ. The CDR3 runs to 14 residues. The CDR3 region is CASRVNTDNYEQYF. CDR3 sequence (DNA): TGCGCCAGCAGGGTGAACACGGACAACTACGAGCAGTACTTC.